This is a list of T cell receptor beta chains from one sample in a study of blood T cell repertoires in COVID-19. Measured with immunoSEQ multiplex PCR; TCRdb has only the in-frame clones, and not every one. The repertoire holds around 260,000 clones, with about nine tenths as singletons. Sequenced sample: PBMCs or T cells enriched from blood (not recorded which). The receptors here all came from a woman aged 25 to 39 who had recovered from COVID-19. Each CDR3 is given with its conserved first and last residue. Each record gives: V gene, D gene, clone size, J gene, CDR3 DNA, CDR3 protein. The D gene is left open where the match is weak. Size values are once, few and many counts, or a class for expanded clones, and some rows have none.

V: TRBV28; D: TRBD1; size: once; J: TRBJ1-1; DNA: TGTGCCAGCAGGAACAGGGGGCACGGAGACACTGAAGCTTTCTTT; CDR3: CASRNRGHGDTEAFF
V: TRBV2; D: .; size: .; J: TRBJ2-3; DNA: TGTGCCAGCAGAAGACAGGCTACAGATACGCAGTATTTT; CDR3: CASRRQATDTQYF
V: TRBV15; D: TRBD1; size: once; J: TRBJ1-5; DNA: TGTGCCACCAGCAGAGATTACTTGACAGGGTTAGGCGGGCATTTT; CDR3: CATSRDYLTGLGGHF
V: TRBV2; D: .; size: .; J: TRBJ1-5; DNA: TGTGCCAGCAGTGAAGGTTATAGCAATCAGCCCCAGCATTTT; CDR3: CASSEGYSNQPQHF
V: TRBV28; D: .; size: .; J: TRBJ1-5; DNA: TGTGCCAGCACTAACACACGACATAGCAATCAGCCCCAGCATTTT; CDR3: CASTNTRHSNQPQHF
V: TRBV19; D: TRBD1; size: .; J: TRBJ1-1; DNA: TGTGCCACCCGGGGAGGACAGGGTCCGAACACTGAAGCTTTCTTT; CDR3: CATRGGQGPNTEAFF
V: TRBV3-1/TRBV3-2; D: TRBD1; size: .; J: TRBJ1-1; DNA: TGTGCCAGCAGCCAACTCGACAGGGCTCCTGAAGCTTTCTTT; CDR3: CASSQLDRAPEAFF
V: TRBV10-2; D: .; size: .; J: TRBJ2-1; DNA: TGCGCCAGCAGTGATCCCTCCCCCCTTCTCTACAATGAGCAGTTCTTC; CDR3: CASSDPSPLLYNEQFF
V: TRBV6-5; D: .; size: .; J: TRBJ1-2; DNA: TGTGCCAGCAGTTACGACAGGAGTATCTATGGCTACACCTTC; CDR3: CASSYDRSIYGYTF
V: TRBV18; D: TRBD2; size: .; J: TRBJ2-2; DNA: TGTGCCAGCTCACCATCTGTCACTAGCGGGGCGAACACCGGGGAGCTGTTTTTT; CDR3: CASSPSVTSGANTGELFF
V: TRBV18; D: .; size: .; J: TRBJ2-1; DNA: TGTGCCAGCTCCCCTAAGGGAAATAGCGGCGGAGAGCAGTTCTTC; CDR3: CASSPKGNSGGEQFF
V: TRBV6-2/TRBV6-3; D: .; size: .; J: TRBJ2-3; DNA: TGTGCCAGCAGACCTACGGGAGAAGGTGTACCAGATACGCAGTATTTT; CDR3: CASRPTGEGVPDTQYF